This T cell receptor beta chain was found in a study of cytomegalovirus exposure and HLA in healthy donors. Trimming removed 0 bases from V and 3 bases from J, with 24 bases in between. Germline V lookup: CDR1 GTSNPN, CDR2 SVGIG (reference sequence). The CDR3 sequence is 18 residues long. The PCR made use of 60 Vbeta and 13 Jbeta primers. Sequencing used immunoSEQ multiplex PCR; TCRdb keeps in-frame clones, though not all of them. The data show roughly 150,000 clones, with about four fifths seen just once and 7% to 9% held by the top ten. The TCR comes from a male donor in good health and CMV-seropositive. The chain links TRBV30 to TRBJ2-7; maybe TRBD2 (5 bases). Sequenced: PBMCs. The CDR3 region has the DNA TGTGCCTGGAGTGTCTATACATGGGAGAATCAGGCCAACTACGAGCAGTACTTC. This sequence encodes CAWSVYTWENQANYEQYF. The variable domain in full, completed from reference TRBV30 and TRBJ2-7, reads SQTIHQWPATLVQPVGSPLSLECTVEGTSNPNLYWYRQAAGRGLQLLFYSVGIGQISSEVPQNLSASRPQDRQFILSSKKLLLSDSGFYLCAWSVYTWENQANYEQYFGPGTRLTVT.